The present T cell receptor beta chain was sequenced within a study of control samples from healthy donors and cancer patients. The length of the CDR3 is 13 residues. Trimming cost V 1 base and J 4 bases, with 5 bases left between them. Germline V gives CDR1 SGHTA, CDR2 FQGNSA. This clone has just one count. TCRdb keeps only in-frame clones here, not all; method: immunoSEQ multiplex PCR. The sample holds under 140,000 clones, roughly 90% seen once. V usage is TRBV7-2 and J usage is TRBJ1-5; D is possibly TRBD1 (5 bases). The sequence was obtained from a woman in her sixties or seventies with lung cancer. The material sequenced was PBMCs. Here the CDR3 DNA reads TGTGCCAGCAGCTTAGGACAGAATCAGCCCCAGCATTTT. This encodes CASSLGQNQPQHF.